Listed here are 12 T cell receptor beta chains from one sample, sequenced in a study of early T cells in non-severe SARS-CoV-2 infection. TCRdb called the 5' RACE reads again in MiXCR, with one record for every CDR3 protein. The sample has about 11,000 distinct CDR3 sequences; around 5% are singletons. The sample comprised whole blood. The receptor source for this set is an adult who was a healthcare worker with PCR-confirmed SARS-CoV-2 infection or an uninfected control (not recorded which).

This clonotype showed up just a few times. This chain connects TRBV6-2 or TRBV6-3 to TRBJ1-1; 8 nucleotides match TRBD1. The V gene end was trimmed by 11 bases and the J gene end by 6 bases; junction bases not matched to a gene: 17. Germline V gene sequence: CDR1 MNHEY, CDR2 SVGEGT. The CDR3 is 15 residues long. CDR3 bases: TGTGCCGGCCCCCGACAGGGGTTAAAGAAGTCTGAAGCTTTCTTT. Translated, it gives CAGPRQGLKKSEAFF.

This clonotype was counted at least ten times. This chain links TRBV7-6 with TRBJ2-5, with TRBD1 identical over 9 bases. The CDR3 is made up of 14 amino acids. Germline-derived CDR1 and CDR2 are SGHVS and FNYEAQ. The junction had 1 base not matched to a gene; V was cut back by 1 base and J by 4 bases. The CDR3 here is CASSLVDRGETQYF. CDR3 sequence (DNA): TGTGCCAGCAGCTTAGTGGACAGGGGAGAGACCCAGTACTTC.

This chain links TRBV12-5 with TRBJ1-6; 10 positions match TRBD1. Germline assignment: CDR1 LGHNT and CDR2 FRNRAP. There are 18 residues in the CDR3. The junction had 7 bases not matched to a gene; V was cut back by 0 bases and J by 5 bases. In DNA form, the CDR3 reads TGTGCTAGTGGTTTGGTAGCCGCCGGACAGGGGGATAATTCACCCCTCCACTTT. It codes for CASGLVAAGQGDNSPLHF.

This clonotype was detected ten times or more. This chain uses TRBV2 with TRBJ2-2; D might be TRBD1 (5 bases). Trimming cost V 6 bases and J 6 bases, with 11 bases left between them. Germline V gene lookup returns CDR1 SNHLY and CDR2 FYNNEI. This CDR3 contains 13 residues. The CDR3 DNA sequence: TGTGCCAGCAGACAGGATCTATCCGGGGAGCTGTTTTTT. Protein product: CASRQDLSGELFF.

By share, this clonotype counts as medium-sized. The rearrangement uses TRBV11-1 and TRBJ2-2; no clear D gene. Looked up from germline, CDR1 is SGHAT and CDR2 is FQDESV (reference sequence). The ends were cut back, 5 bases at V and 4 bases at J, with 11 bases in the middle. This CDR3 contains 14 residues. CDR3 bases: TGTGCCAGCAGCCCCTCGGTTGGCACCGGGGAGCTGTTTTTT. Its protein is CASSPSVGTGELFF.

This clonotype was found many times. The CDR3 DNA reads as TGTGCCAGCAGTTACCCCGGACAGGGGCTAGGGGGGAACCAAGAGACCCAGTACTTC. It yields the protein CASSYPGQGLGGNQETQYF. The chain joins TRBV6-5 to TRBJ2-5; TRBD1 agrees at 9 bases. Germline V gives CDR1 MNHEY, CDR2 SVGAGI. Germline trimming cut 2 bases from V and 0 bases from J; bases unmatched to any gene: 13. This CDR3 has 19 amino acids.

Only a few counts were recorded for this clonotype. V is TRBV5-4 and J is TRBJ1-3; D is perhaps TRBD1 (6 bases). In germline, CDR1 is SGHNT, CDR2 YYREEE (reference sequence). There are 15 residues in the CDR3. V lost 3 bases to trimming and J lost 0 bases, with 10 bases between them. The CDR3 region has the DNA TGTGCCAGCAGCTCCGACAGGAACTCTGGAAACACCATATATTTT. This gives the protein CASSSDRNSGNTIYF. The full variable domain, rest sourced from reference TRBV5-4 and TRBJ1-3, is ETGVTQSPTHLIKTRGQQVTLRCSSQSGHNTVSWYQQALGQGPQFIFQYYREEENGRGNFPPRFSGLQFPNYSSELNVNALELDDSALYLCASSSDRNSGNTIYFGEGSWLTVV.

This clonotype was seen many times. J is TRBJ2-3 and V is TRBV27; the D gene is possibly TRBD1 (5 bases). Deletions cut 4 bases from V and 5 bases from J, with 7 bases between. CDR1 and CDR2 (germline): MNHEY, SMNVEV (reference sequence). The length of the CDR3 is 12 residues. CDR3 region: CASSSDIDTQYF. In nucleotides, the CDR3 is TGTGCCAGCAGTTCGGACATAGATACGCAGTATTTT.

This chain links TRBV5-6 with TRBJ2-3, with a possible D match to TRBD1 (6 bases). CDR3 length equals 20 residues. Germline V gene sequence: CDR1 SGHDT, CDR2 YYEEEE. Trimming stripped 2 bases from V and 2 bases from J, with 27 bases between. CDR3 loop: CASSFHYLNRVEGDTDTQYF. DNA for the CDR3: TGTGCCAGCAGCTTCCACTACCTTAACAGGGTTGAGGGGGACACAGATACGCAGTATTTT. The full variable domain, completed using reference TRBV5-6 and TRBJ2-3, is DAGVTQSPTHLIKTRGQQVTLRCSPKSGHDTVSWYQQALGQGPQFIFQYYEEEERQRGNFPDRFSGHQFPNYSSELNVNALLLGDSALYLCASSFHYLNRVEGDTDTQYFGPGTRLTVL.

This clonotype was detected many times. This chain's CDR3 is CASSREGSRPNYGYTF. DNA of the CDR3: TGTGCCAGCAGCCGTGAGGGGAGTAGGCCTAACTATGGCTACACCTTC. The chain combines TRBV3-1 with TRBJ1-2; tentative D call: TRBD1 (5 bases). The CDR3 consists of 16 residues. The germline CDR1 and CDR2 sequences are LGHDT and YNNKEL (reference sequence). Between the trimmed V and J ends, which lost 4 bases and 0 bases, there was a span of 15 bases.

This clonotype was seen at least ten times. The CDR3, as DNA: TGTGCCAGCTCAGCGGGGGACTACAATGAGCAGTTCTTC. Encoded protein: CASSAGDYNEQFF. V gene TRBV9 combines with J gene TRBJ2-1, with 8 bases that match TRBD2. Germline trimming cut 7 bases from V and 3 bases from J; bases unmatched to any gene: 3. Germline CDR1 reads SGDLS; CDR2 reads YYNGEE. This CDR3 is 13 amino acids long.

This clonotype is classed as medium-sized. This sequence joins TRBV7-8 and TRBJ2-7, with TRBD2 identical over 7 bases. CDR1 SGHVS and CDR2 FQNEAQ come from the germline V gene. CDR3 length: 14 amino acids. With V trimmed by 8 bases and J by 3 bases, 10 bases remained unmatched. The CDR3 nucleotides read TGTGCCAGCCGGAAATCCTCTAGCGGCTACGAGCAGTACTTC. This gives the protein CASRKSSSGYEQYF. The whole variable domain, remainder taken from reference TRBV7-8 and TRBJ2-7, is GAGVSQSPRYKVAKRGQDVALRCDPISGHVSLFWYQQALGQGPEFLTYFQNEAQLDKSGLPSDRFFAERPEGSVSTLKIQRTQQEDSAVYLCASRKSSSGYEQYFGPGTRLTVT.